This paragraph reports one T cell receptor beta chain. As yet, its antigen is unknown. The sample originates from a study of CD8+CD57+ T cells in acquired aplastic anemia. Study-level results: Around 27 CD8+ CDR3 sequences occurred in both the patients and the controls.

Trimming removed 4 bases at V and 2 bases at J, with 11 bases between. The CDR3 is 14 residues long. Germline V gene lookup returns CDR1 DFQATT and CDR2 SNEGSKA (reference sequence). Profiling of TCR beta VDJ combinations and CDR3 sequences used genomic DNA as template. TCRdb processed the reads anew with MiXCR; each CDR3 protein has one entry. The sample carries roughly 170,000 distinct CDR3 sequences, nearly 50% recorded once. It was patients with CD8+CD57+ cell expansion by flow cytometry who were chosen for sequencing. V is TRBV20-1 and J is TRBJ2-2; D uncertain. Sequencing was done on a sample of sorted CD4+, CD8+, or CD8+CD57+ T cells (not recorded which) from PBMCs. The receptor was isolated from a human donor with aplastic anemia. The CDR3 bases are TGCAGTGCTATAGACTCCGCTAACACCGGGGAGCTGTTTTTT. Encoded protein: CSAIDSANTGELFF.